These 17 T cell receptor beta chains were all obtained from the same sample, sequenced in a study of vaccination and CD4 T cells after COVID-19. This sample's treatment: approximately 10-day PBMC culture with coronavirus spike peptide pools or control peptides (ViraFEST assay). These receptors have no known antigen. With the Oncomine TCR Beta short-read assay, DNA from cultured CD4+ T cells was sequenced. TCRdb itself ran the PCR reads through MiXCR, one entry per CDR3 protein. The sample contains fewer than 20,000 distinct CDR3 sequences, 44% of which appear only once. The specimen was CD4+ T cells from blood, cultured in vitro. These receptor sequences come from a human donor who had recovered from COVID-19.

The chain couples TRBV6-1 to TRBJ2-4; perhaps TRBD2 as D (6 bases). The CDR3 extends over 16 amino acids. CDR1 and CDR2 from the germline V gene are MNHNS and SASEGT. The germline V and J ends were trimmed by 0 bases and 1 base, with 10 bases remaining between them. The CDR3 protein is CASSEAGGKAKNIQYF. Written as DNA, the CDR3 is TGTGCCAGCAGTGAAGCGGGGGGAAAGGCCAAAAACATTCAGTACTTC.

This clonotype was seen a few times. The CDR3 DNA is TGTGCCACCAGCAGAGATAAAAGTCGGAGAGATACGCAGTATTTT. Translating gives CATSRDKSRRDTQYF. The rearrangement joins TRBV15 to TRBJ2-3; D unclear. The germline gives CDR1 LNHNV, CDR2 YYDKDF (reference sequence). Trimming left V 0 bases short and J 5 bases short, with 12 bases between. This CDR3 is built from 15 residues.

This clonotype was counted between two and nine times. This chain links TRBV20-1 with TRBJ2-7, with D perhaps TRBD1 (6 bases). V was trimmed by 5 bases and J by 5 bases, leaving 16 bases between them. CDR1 is DFQATT, CDR2 SNEGSKA, per germline (reference sequence). CDR3 size: 13 residues. CDR3 loop: CSAQPRQAHEQYF. CDR3 in DNA: TGCAGTGCTCAGCCTAGACAGGCCCACGAGCAGTACTTC.

This sequence joins TRBV19 and TRBJ2-2; maybe TRBD1 (6 bases). The V gene lost 5 bases and the J gene lost 4 bases, with 11 bases spanning the gap. The CDR3 totals 14 residues. Germline CDR1 is LNHDA and CDR2 is SQIVND (reference sequence). The CDR3 bases are TGTGCCAGTAGTTTACAGGGTGGCACCGGGGAGCTGTTTTTT. Amino acids: CASSLQGGTGELFF.

This clonotype has only a few counts. V usage is TRBV27 and J usage is TRBJ2-1, with 9 positions matching TRBD2. From germline, CDR1 is MNHEY and CDR2 SMNVEV (reference sequence). The V gene end was trimmed by 5 bases and the J gene end by 8 bases; junction bases not matched to a gene: 16. This CDR3 has 17 amino acids. CDR3 amino acids: CASSRKVAGEPRDEQFF. The CDR3 DNA reads as TGTGCCAGCAGTCGAAAAGTAGCGGGAGAACCTCGGGATGAGCAGTTCTTC.

This clonotype showed up just a few times. The chain uses TRBV19 and TRBJ2-1; D is unresolved. CDR3 length: 12 amino acids. Per germline, CDR1 LNHDA and CDR2 SQIVND (reference sequence). Trimming removed 5 bases at V and 9 bases at J, with 11 bases between. The CDR3 sequence: CASSSSISEQFF. CDR3 DNA sequence: TGTGCCAGTAGTTCTAGTATCAGTGAGCAGTTCTTC.

The V and J genes are TRBV2 and TRBJ2-3; D remains ambiguous. The CDR3 is 15 residues long. Germline V gene lookup returns CDR1 SNHLY and CDR2 FYNNEI. V lost 1 base and J 1 base, leaving 9 bases between the germline ends. In nucleotides, the CDR3 is TGTGCCAGCAGTGAAGGTTTGCTGGGCACAGATACGCAGTATTTT. It encodes CASSEGLLGTDTQYF.

The rearrangement joins TRBV7-6 to TRBJ2-3; D is perhaps TRBD2 (5 bases). Trimming shortened V by 5 bases and J by 1 base, and 13 bases separated the two germline ends. Germline CDR1 reads SGHVS; CDR2 reads FNYEAQ. The CDR3 totals 15 residues. Written as DNA, the CDR3 is TGTGCCAGCAGCCCCAGGAGGTCTGGCACAGATACGCAGTATTTT. Its protein is CASSPRRSGTDTQYF. The full variable domain, its missing parts supplied by reference TRBV7-6 and TRBJ2-3, is GAGVSQSPRYKVTKRGQDVALRCDPISGHVSLYWYRQALGQGPEFLTYFNYEAQQDKSGLPNDRFSAERPEGSISTLTIQRTEQRDSAMYRCASSPRRSGTDTQYFGPGTRLTVL.

This clonotype was observed a few times. This chain joins TRBV7-2 and TRBJ2-2, with D perhaps TRBD1 (5 bases). CDR1 is SGHTA, CDR2 FQGNSA, per germline. The V end lost 2 bases, the J end lost 5 bases, and 9 bases lay between the germline ends. CDR3 size: 14 residues. Written as DNA, the CDR3 is TGTGCCAGCAGCTTAAGGGGAAGGACCGGGGAGCTGTTTTTT. Protein sequence: CASSLRGRTGELFF. Drawing the rest from reference TRBV7-2 and TRBJ2-2, the complete variable domain is GAGVSQSPSNKVTEKGKDVELRCDPISGHTALYWYRQSLGQGLEFLIYFQGNSAPDKSGLPSDRFSAERTGGSVSTLTIQRTQQEDSAVYLCASSLRGRTGELFFGEGSRLTVL.

The V gene is TRBV27, the J gene TRBJ1-1; 7 nucleotides match TRBD1. From germline, CDR1 is MNHEY and CDR2 SMNVEV (reference sequence). Trimming removed 3 bases from V and 1 base from J; junction bases left unmatched: 2. CDR3 length: 14 residues. The CDR3 region is CASSFRTGNTEAFF. The DNA for the CDR3 is TGTGCCAGCAGTTTTCGGACAGGGAACACTGAAGCTTTCTTT.

The chain has TRBV5-1 and TRBJ2-3; 8 nucleotides line up with TRBD1. Looked up from germline, CDR1 is SGHRS and CDR2 is YFSETQ. This CDR3 has 16 residues. The V and J ends lost 5 bases and 2 bases, in that order; junction bases with no gene match: 10. The DNA for the CDR3 is TGCGCCAGCAGGGACCGGACAGGGAAAAACACAGATACGCAGTATTTT. Amino acid sequence: CASRDRTGKNTDTQYF.

This clonotype was detected a few times. The gene calls are TRBV4-1 and TRBJ1-1; TRBD1 is a possible D gene (6 bases). Germline loops: CDR1 MGHRA, CDR2 YSYEKL. The germline V and J ends were trimmed by 0 bases and 4 bases, with 15 bases remaining between them. The CDR3 sequence is 16 residues long. The CDR3 here is CASSQDTGLSVTEAFF. The CDR3 DNA reads TGCGCCAGCAGCCAAGATACAGGGTTATCGGTCACTGAAGCTTTCTTT.

This clonotype appeared a few times. The chain uses TRBV19 and TRBJ1-5; D gene unclear. With 3 bases removed from V and 4 bases from J, the gap between germline ends came to 7 bases. This CDR3 comprises 13 residues. The germline gives CDR1 LNHDA, CDR2 SQIVND (reference sequence). The CDR3 DNA reads as TGTGCCAGTAGTATCGAGTCGAATCAGCCCCAGCATTTT. As protein: CASSIESNQPQHF.

This sequence joins TRBV28 and TRBJ1-5; D is unclear. The V end was cut by 8 bases, the J end by 3 bases, with 11 bases between. The CDR3 runs to 13 residues. Looked up from germline, CDR1 is MDHEN and CDR2 is SYDVKM. The CDR3 coding sequence is TGTGCCAGCGAAACTCGGTACAATCAGCCCCAGCATTTT. Residues: CASETRYNQPQHF.

This clonotype came up a few times. V usage is TRBV2 and J usage is TRBJ2-7; 8 nucleotides match TRBD1. Germline CDR1 reads SNHLY; CDR2 reads FYNNEI. The CDR3 runs 14 residues. The J segment lost 7 bases and the V segment lost 3 bases, leaving 8 bases of the junction unmatched. CDR3 nucleotides: TGTGCCAGCAGTGAGCCACTACAGGGGGAGGAGCAGTACTTC. Translation gives CASSEPLQGEEQYF. Drawing the rest from reference TRBV2 and TRBJ2-7, the complete variable domain is EPEVTQTPSHQVTQMGQEVILRCVPISNHLYFYWYRQILGQKVEFLVSFYNNEISEKSEIFDDQFSVERPDGSNFTLKIRSTKLEDSAMYFCASSEPLQGEEQYFGPGTRLTVT.

The rearrangement joins TRBV12-3 or TRBV12-4 to TRBJ2-2, with D hard to call. V dropped 3 bases and J dropped 6 bases, with 2 bases sitting between them. The CDR3 is 11 amino acids. This CDR3 reads CASSFAGELFF. The CDR3 bases are TGTGCCAGCAGTTTCGCCGGGGAGCTGTTTTTT.

The rearrangement uses TRBV5-1 and TRBJ1-2, with a possible D match to TRBD1 (6 bases). This CDR3 is built from 15 residues. CDR1 and CDR2 from the germline V gene are SGHRS and YFSETQ. With 1 base removed from V and 8 bases from J, the gap between germline ends came to 18 bases. The CDR3 region is CASSLSTGLEGGYTF. The CDR3 DNA reads TGCGCCAGCAGCTTGAGTACAGGGCTTGAGGGGGGCTACACCTTC.